This is a list of T cell receptor beta chains from one sample in a study of response to subunit inactivated influenza vaccine. TCRdb ran MiXCR on the RT-PCR reads and lists one entry per CDR3 protein. The sample has around 530,000 distinct CDR3 sequences, approximately 17% seen once; the top ten hold 2.5% to 3.5%. The source material was CD4+ T cells sorted from PBMCs, sampled less than 30 months after vaccination. These receptors all stem from a man aged 50 to 75 who received an inactivated influenza vaccine. Both conserved end residues are part of each CDR3. D genes are given only for firm matches. Only some rows state a clone size, as once, few, many or a class for expanded clones.

j_gene,abundance,v_gene,d_gene,CDR3nt,CDR3aa
TRBJ2-7,.,TRBV30,.,TGTGCCTGGAGTTTCCCGGTGGCCTACGAGCAGTACTTC,CAWSFPVAYEQYF
TRBJ2-3,few,TRBV6-2/TRBV6-3,TRBD1,TGTGCCAGCAGCTGGGACAGAATACTCTACACAGATACGCAGTATTTT,CASSWDRILYTDTQYF
TRBJ2-7,once,TRBV18,.,TGTGCCAGCTCGCCCGGGCCACAGGTGAAAGAGCAGTACTTC,CASSPGPQVKEQYF
TRBJ2-1,many,TRBV20-1,TRBD2,TGCAGTGCTAGGGGACTAGCGGGAGTTGATGAGCAGTTCTTC,CSARGLAGVDEQFF
TRBJ1-5,few,TRBV6-2/TRBV6-3,.,TGTGCCAGCAGGGGGCTTGGTGCAGTCAGCAATCAGCCCCAGCATTTT,CASRGLGAVSNQPQHF
TRBJ1-5,.,TRBV25-1,.,TGTGCCAGCAGTGATTCCGGGGGCAGCCAGCCCCAGCATTTT,CASSDSGGSQPQHF
TRBJ1-2,.,TRBV5-1,.,TGCGCCAGCAGCTTGGAGGACAGCCTCTATGGCTACACCTTC,CASSLEDSLYGYTF
TRBJ2-2,few,TRBV20-1,.,TGCAGTGCTAGATTGTCCGCAGCGGGTGCTAACACCGGGGAGCTGTTTTTT,CSARLSAAGANTGELFF
TRBJ2-7,.,TRBV28,.,TGTGCCAGCAGTCCCCCCCGAAGGGTGCACGAGCAGTACTTC,CASSPPRRVHEQYF
TRBJ1-1,.,TRBV28,TRBD1,TGTGCCAGCACTGCACAGGGGGCGGGCACTGAAGCTTTCTTT,CASTAQGAGTEAFF
TRBJ2-7,.,TRBV6-2/TRBV6-3,.,TGTGCCAGCAGTTACGATCCGGGGCAGCGGATAACCTACGAGCAGTACTTC,CASSYDPGQRITYEQYF
TRBJ2-3,few,TRBV29-1,.,TGCAGCGTTGAAAGCCAGGGTTGGGATACGCAGTATTTT,CSVESQGWDTQYF
TRBJ2-7,few,TRBV7-2,.,TGTGCCAGCAGCTCTGGAACTTATATCAACGAGCAGTACTTC,CASSSGTYINEQYF
TRBJ1-2,many,TRBV27,.,TGTGCCAGCAGTTTGCGGGGGTATGGCTACACCTTC,CASSLRGYGYTF
TRBJ2-1,few,TRBV7-6,TRBD2,TGTGCCAGCAGCTTATCTATGCGGGAGGTTTACAATGAGCAGTTCTTC,CASSLSMREVYNEQFF
TRBJ1-5,few,TRBV7-2,.,TGTGCCAGCAGCTTAGTGGGCAGAGACAATCAGCCCCAGCATTTT,CASSLVGRDNQPQHF
TRBJ2-1,.,TRBV3-1,TRBD2,TGTGCCAGCAGCCAGCCCCGGGGGGGGGACTTATACAATGAGCAGTTCTTC,CASSQPRGGDLYNEQFF
TRBJ1-1,.,TRBV12-3/TRBV12-4,.,TGTGCCAGCAGTTTACCAGGGATTGTCCCTGAAGCTTTCTTT,CASSLPGIVPEAFF
TRBJ2-7,many,TRBV24-1,.,TGTGCCACCAGTGATCCAGGACAGAACCCCTACGAGCAGTACTTC,CATSDPGQNPYEQYF
TRBJ1-1,.,TRBV29-1,.,TGCAGCGCAGGACAGCAGAACACTGAAGCTTTCTTT,CSAGQQNTEAFF
TRBJ2-1,many,TRBV12-3/TRBV12-4,.,TGTGCCAGCAGTTTGTCACCTTTCCATGAGCAGTTCTTC,CASSLSPFHEQFF
TRBJ2-5,few,TRBV20-1,.,TGCAGTGCTGACCCTAGCCTGGGAGAGACCCAGTACTTC,CSADPSLGETQYF
TRBJ2-1,.,TRBV3-1,.,TGTGCCAGCAGCCAAGATAGATTCAATGAGCAGTTCTTC,CASSQDRFNEQFF
TRBJ2-3,.,TRBV20-1,TRBD2,TGCAGTGCTCCGAGGACTAGCGGGAGGGCGGATACGCAGTATTTT,CSAPRTSGRADTQYF
TRBJ1-6,.,TRBV7-9,TRBD1,TGTGCCAGCAGCTTAGAAGTGGGACAGGGTTGGCCACCCCTCCACTTT,CASSLEVGQGWPPLHF
TRBJ1-1,few,TRBV12-3/TRBV12-4,.,TGTGCCAGCAGTCATGGGACTGAAGCTTTCTTT,CASSHGTEAFF
TRBJ2-7,few,TRBV10-3,.,TGTGCCACGCGTCTCCCAGGTATGCACGAGCAGTACTTC,CATRLPGMHEQYF
TRBJ2-4,few,TRBV29-1,TRBD1,TGCAGCGTCTCGGACAGGTCGGTGAATCAGTACTTC,CSVSDRSVNQYF
TRBJ2-5,.,TRBV4-2,.,TGTGCCAGCAGCCAAGATAGAACCCGGGACACACGAGGGACCCAGTACTTC,CASSQDRTRDTRGTQYF
TRBJ2-3,.,TRBV5-1,.,TGCGCCAGCAGCCGGGGGACGCCGAGCACAGATACGCAGTATTTT,CASSRGTPSTDTQYF
TRBJ2-7,.,TRBV9,TRBD1,TGTGCCAGCAGCGCTTGGGGGACAGCTCGTCTCTACGAGCAGTACTTC,CASSAWGTARLYEQYF
TRBJ1-2,.,TRBV10-3,.,TGTGCCATCAGTGAGGGGGGACATGGCTATGGCTACACCTTC,CAISEGGHGYGYTF
TRBJ2-1,many,TRBV12-3/TRBV12-4,TRBD2,TGTGCCAGCAGTTTCCGCGGGAGTGGTGCCAATGAGCAGTTCTTC,CASSFRGSGANEQFF
TRBJ1-4,few,TRBV12-3/TRBV12-4,.,TGTGCCAGCAGTTTAGGTGGGGGCATTAAAAAACTGTTTTTT,CASSLGGGIKKLFF
TRBJ2-5,.,TRBV20-1,.,TGCAGTGCTAGAAGCCAGATCCAAGAGACCCAGTACTTC,CSARSQIQETQYF
TRBJ2-5,many,TRBV5-1,TRBD1,TGCGCCAGCAGCAACGTAATCAACAGGGGGCGTCAAGAGACCCAGTACTTC,CASSNVINRGRQETQYF
TRBJ2-3,few,TRBV4-2,TRBD2,TGTGCCAGCAGCCATGGGACTAGCGGCACAGATACGCAGTATTTT,CASSHGTSGTDTQYF
TRBJ1-3,few,TRBV6-6,.,TGTGCCAGCAGCCCAGTCTCTGGAAACACCATATATTTT,CASSPVSGNTIYF
TRBJ2-2,.,TRBV10-3,.,TGTGCCATCAGTGAGTCACAATCCGGGGAGCTGTTTTTT,CAISESQSGELFF
TRBJ2-1,few,TRBV4-1,.,TGCGCCAGCAGCCAGGCGACTAGCTACAATGAGCAGTTCTTC,CASSQATSYNEQFF
TRBJ2-7,few,TRBV7-8,TRBD1,TGTGCCAGCAGCTTAGTAGGACAGGGGCACGAGCAGTACTTC,CASSLVGQGHEQYF
TRBJ2-5,few,TRBV6-1,.,TGTGCCAGCACTCCTGGCGCCTGGACGAGGGAGACCCAGTACTTC,CASTPGAWTRETQYF
TRBJ1-3,few,TRBV9,.,TGTGCCAGCAGCGCGGACCAAACCTCTGGAAACACCATATATTTT,CASSADQTSGNTIYF
TRBJ2-1,few,TRBV5-1,.,TGCGCCAGCAGCCAGGTCCGATACAATGAGCAGTTCTTC,CASSQVRYNEQFF
TRBJ1-1,.,TRBV5-1,TRBD1,TGCGCCAGCAGCCACGGACAGGGTCTGTTGACTGAAGCTTTCTTT,CASSHGQGLLTEAFF
TRBJ2-3,.,TRBV5-1,.,TGCGCCAGCAGCTTGGCCCCAGGCCACACAGATACGCAGTATTTT,CASSLAPGHTDTQYF
TRBJ2-3,.,TRBV2,.,TGTGCCAGCACTCTCTCGGCCACCCTGGCGGGAGATACGCAGTATTTT,CASTLSATLAGDTQYF
TRBJ2-4,.,TRBV6-2/TRBV6-3,TRBD2,TGTGCCAGCAGTTACTCTGGACTAGCGGGAGGGAAAAACATTCAGTACTTC,CASSYSGLAGGKNIQYF
TRBJ2-5,.,TRBV9,.,TGTGCCAGCAGCGCCCACACGTGGGGGACCCAGTACTTC,CASSAHTWGTQYF
TRBJ2-1,.,TRBV7-9,TRBD1,TGTGCCAGCGGCCTACAGGGGAGTTTCAATGAGCAGTTCTTC,CASGLQGSFNEQFF
TRBJ2-4,few,TRBV28,TRBD1,TGTGCCAGCAACCCGAGACAGGGGGGAGCCAAAAACATTCAGTACTTC,CASNPRQGGAKNIQYF
TRBJ2-2,.,TRBV7-9,TRBD1,TGTGCCAGCAGGGAAGGGACAGACTTTACCGGGGAGCTGTTTTTT,CASREGTDFTGELFF
TRBJ2-2,.,TRBV4-2,TRBD1,TGTGCCAGCAGCCGCCTACAGGGGGACACCGGGGAGCTGTTTTTT,CASSRLQGDTGELFF
TRBJ1-5,.,TRBV19,TRBD1,TGTGCCAGTACCCAGAGGGGGCGCAACCAGCCCCAGCATTTT,CASTQRGRNQPQHF
TRBJ2-6,.,TRBV6-1,.,TGTGCCAGCAGGGATTCTGGGACGCTCAACGTCCTGACTTTC,CASRDSGTLNVLTF
TRBJ2-7,few,TRBV7-2,.,TGTGCCAGCAGCTTAAGGCTCGAGCAGTACTTC,CASSLRLEQYF
TRBJ2-7,few,TRBV20-1,.,TGCAGTGCTAATGGATACGAGCAGTACTTC,CSANGYEQYF